The following is a T cell receptor beta chain sequence with its context. The CDR3 has 14 amino acids. Trimming removed 8 bases at V and 1 base at J, with 12 bases between. CDR1 is SGHTA, CDR2 FQGNSA, per germline. The data are from a study of beta chain features in type 1 diabetes. The overall study: Taken together, all samples contributed 95 million to 110 million examined sorted cells.

The sequenced template was cDNA made from the entire isolated RNA. Assay used: immunoSEQ multiplex PCR; TCRdb lists only in-frame clones, some missing. Among about 360,000 clones listed, 10% to 15% were seen once. The clonotype originates from a man younger than 30 in good health. V is TRBV7-2 and J is TRBJ2-1, with D possibly TRBD2 on 6 matching bases. The sequencing input was naive CD4+ T cells from blood. The DNA for the CDR3 is TGTGCCAGCTGGAGCGGGCTTTCCTACAATGAGCAGTTCTTC. Its protein product is CASWSGLSYNEQFF. The variable domain in full, with the rest retrieved from reference TRBV7-2 and TRBJ2-1, is GAGVSQSPSNKVTEKGKDVELRCDPISGHTALYWYRQSLGQGLEFLIYFQGNSAPDKSGLPSDRFSAERTGGSVSTLTIQRTQQEDSAVYLCASWSGLSYNEQFFGPGTRLTVL.